One and the same sample provided the 26 T cell receptor beta chains below, sequenced in a study of blood T cell repertoires in COVID-19. Clones were sequenced by immunoSEQ multiplex PCR, and TCRdb holds only the in-frame ones, with some missing. This sample has 250,000 to 350,000 clones, with about 85% found just once. Sample: PBMCs or T cells enriched from blood (not recorded which). The receptors come from a woman under 40 who had recovered from COVID-19.

The chain couples TRBV6-5 to TRBJ1-6, with unresolved D. Per germline, CDR1 MNHEY and CDR2 SVGAGI. The CDR3 contains 13 residues. V was clipped by 7 bases and J by 10 bases, with 14 bases between them. DNA for the CDR3: TGTGCCAGCATGACTTACCTCGACTCACCCCTCCACTTT. Its protein is CASMTYLDSPLHF.

The chain has TRBV9 and TRBJ2-5; maybe TRBD1 (6 bases). With 0 bases removed from V and 4 bases from J, the gap between germline ends came to 10 bases. The CDR3 contains 14 residues. Per germline, CDR1 SGDLS and CDR2 YYNGEE. As DNA, the CDR3 is TGTGCCAGCAGCGTAGGAGGGGGACCAGAGACCCAGTACTTC. Translating it yields CASSVGGGPETQYF.

The chain employs TRBV19 and TRBJ1-5; D is uncertain. V shed 4 bases and J shed 2 bases, with 15 bases lying between them. This CDR3 region has 16 residues. Germline loops: CDR1 LNHDA, CDR2 SQIVND (reference sequence). For the CDR3, the DNA is TGTGCCAGTAGTAGCCGCGGGGAGGTTCGCAATCAGCCCCAGCATTTT. As protein: CASSSRGEVRNQPQHF. The full variable domain, with the rest looked up from reference TRBV19 and TRBJ1-5, is DGGITQSPKYLFRKEGQNVTLSCEQNLNHDAMYWYRQDPGQGLRLIYYSQIVNDFQKGDIAEGYSVSREKKESFPLTVTSAQKNPTAFYLCASSSRGEVRNQPQHFGDGTRLSIL.

The CDR3 DNA reads as TGTGCCAGCAGCCAAGTATCAGGGGTTGCCGGGGAGCTGTTTTTT. It yields the protein CASSQVSGVAGELFF. The chain is built from TRBV3-1 (or the pseudogene TRBV3-2) and TRBJ2-2, with a possible D match to TRBD1 (6 bases). Per germline, CDR1 LGHDT and CDR2 YNNKEL (reference sequence). CDR3 length equals 15 residues. Trimming removed 1 base at V and 6 bases at J, with 12 bases between.

The V and J genes are TRBV5-5 and TRBJ1-4, with 7 bases lining up with TRBD1. V dropped 4 bases and J dropped 7; count of bases not matched to a gene: 7. The CDR3 has 14 amino acids. In germline, CDR1 is SGHKS, CDR2 YYEKEE (reference sequence). DNA of the CDR3: TGTGCCAGCAGCCCGACAGGGTCTGTTGAAAAACTGTTTTTT. Protein: CASSPTGSVEKLFF. The whole variable domain, filled in from reference TRBV5-5 and TRBJ1-4, reads DAGVTQSPTHLIKTRGQQVTLRCSPISGHKSVSWYQQVLGQGPQFIFQYYEKEERGRGNFPDRFSARQFPNYSSELNVNALLLGDSALYLCASSPTGSVEKLFFGSGTQLSVL.

The genes are TRBV5-4 and TRBJ1-2, with 9 bases lining up with TRBD1. Trimming removed 6 bases from V and 5 bases from J; junction bases left unmatched: 17. The CDR3 consists of 17 residues. Looked up from germline, CDR1 is SGHNT and CDR2 is YYREEE (reference sequence). The CDR3 coding sequence is TGTGCCAGCACCGGACCGGGACAGGGAGGGTTTCGGTATGGCTACACCTTC. Protein: CASTGPGQGGFRYGYTF.

This sequence joins TRBV3-1 (or the pseudogene TRBV3-2) and TRBJ2-2, with TRBD2 identical over 12 bases. The V segment lost 5 bases and the J segment 2 bases; nucleotides outside the gene matches: 6. Germline values: CDR1 LGHDT, CDR2 YNNKEL (reference sequence). The CDR3 loop spans 17 amino acids. The CDR3 DNA sequence: TGTGCCAGCAGCTTAGGACTAGCGGGGACCAACACCGGGGAGCTGTTTTTT. It translates to CASSLGLAGTNTGELFF.

There are a few counts of this clone. This rearrangement joins TRBV5-1 to TRBJ2-5; 7 positions match TRBD1. The CDR3 spans 13 residues. V lost 4 bases and J lost 4; bases outside the gene matches: 4. Looked up from germline, CDR1 is SGHRS and CDR2 is YFSETQ. CDR3 amino acids: CASSETGVETQYF. For the CDR3, the DNA is TGCGCCAGCAGCGAAACAGGGGTAGAGACCCAGTACTTC.

The chain recombines TRBV7-3 with TRBJ2-2; no definite D call. V was pared by 3 bases and J by 4 bases, with 12 bases between. This CDR3 contains 15 residues. In germline, CDR1 is SGHTA, CDR2 FQGTGA. DNA for the CDR3: TGTGCCAGCAGCTTTGGCCCCAGATTCACCGGGGAGCTGTTTTTT. The encoded protein is CASSFGPRFTGELFF.

The rearrangement links TRBV6-6 to TRBJ2-7; 8 bases fit TRBD1. The CDR3 has 17 residues. Germline V lookup: CDR1 MNHNY, CDR2 SVGAGI (reference sequence). The ends lost 5 bases at V and 0 bases at J; junction bases unmatched: 12. CDR3 region: CASSRPLGQGSSYEQYF. For the CDR3, the DNA is TGTGCCAGCAGTCGTCCCCTTGGACAGGGTAGCTCCTACGAGCAGTACTTC.

CDR3 sequence reads: CASNAGGTEAFF. CDR3 DNA: TGTGCCAGCAACGCAGGGGGCACTGAAGCTTTCTTT. The gene calls are TRBV6-5 and TRBJ1-1; 7 bases fit TRBD1. The CDR3 has 12 amino acids. In germline, CDR1 is MNHEY, CDR2 SVGAGI. Unmatched junction bases numbered 3, after V lost 7 bases and J lost 4 bases.

The rearrangement links TRBV2 to TRBJ2-5, with 9 bases lining up with TRBD2. Trimming removed 1 base from V and 5 bases from J; junction bases left unmatched: 8. The CDR3 is made up of 16 amino acids. Germline V CDR1 and CDR2: SNHLY, FYNNEI. The CDR3 here is CASSEEFAGGWETQYF. CDR3 DNA sequence: TGTGCCAGCAGTGAAGAATTTGCGGGGGGGTGGGAGACCCAGTACTTC.

This clone was picked up one time. V gene TRBV2 combines with J gene TRBJ1-3; weak D call: TRBD1 (6 bases). This CDR3 has 15 residues. Germline V CDR1 and CDR2: SNHLY, FYNNEI. Trimming took 11 bases from V and 0 from J, leaving 17 bases between them. The CDR3 here is CAAWGGPSSGNTIYF. The DNA for the CDR3 is TGTGCCGCCTGGGGGGGCCCTAGCTCTGGAAACACCATATATTTT.

The chain uses TRBV27 and TRBJ2-5; 8 bases map to TRBD2. Germline values: CDR1 MNHEY, CDR2 SMNVEV (reference sequence). V was clipped by 3 bases and J by 5 bases; unmatched bases: 8. The CDR3 totals 15 residues. CDR3 loop: CASSLFGGGSETQYF. Here the CDR3 DNA reads TGTGCCAGCAGTTTGTTCGGGGGGGGCTCGGAGACCCAGTACTTC.

The rearrangement joins TRBV6-1 to TRBJ1-6, with D unresolved. V was pared by 0 bases and J by 10 bases, with 10 bases between. The CDR3 consists of 14 residues. The germline V gene has CDR1 MNHNS and CDR2 SASEGT. This CDR3 reads CASSEAPGRSPLHF. CDR3 in DNA: TGTGCCAGCAGTGAAGCGCCGGGAAGGTCACCCCTCCACTTT.

V and J are TRBV6-5 and TRBJ1-2; 9 positions agree with TRBD1. The germline V gene encodes CDR1 MNHEY and CDR2 SVGAGI. The length of the CDR3 is 14 residues. V lost 5 bases and J lost 4; bases outside the gene matches: 5. The DNA for the CDR3 is TGTGCCAGCAGTCTCACAGGGGGCGGCTATGGCTACACCTTC. It yields the protein CASSLTGGGYGYTF.

The J gene is TRBJ1-3, the V gene TRBV18; D call uncertain. This CDR3 comprises 18 residues. CDR1 is KGHSH, CDR2 LQKENI, per germline. Deletions cut 2 bases from V and 0 bases from J, with 17 bases between. CDR3 sequence (DNA): TGTGCCAGCTCACCAGTTGTAGGCCAGGTTAACTCTGGAAACACCATATATTTT. This translates into CASSPVVGQVNSGNTIYF.

The chain employs TRBV21-1 and TRBJ1-5; TRBD1, the table's D call, lacks a check against the DNA. TRBV21-1 is a documented pseudogene. This CDR3 spans 19 amino acids. The CDR3 region is CASTAGDRGFKEPGQPQHF. CDR3 nucleotide sequence: TGTGCCAGCACCGCCGGGGACAGGGGATTTAAAGAGCCCGGTCAGCCCCAGCATTTT.

This chain connects TRBV5-1 to TRBJ1-5, with no clear D. V gave up 0 bases and J gave up 0 bases, with 7 bases separating them. The CDR3 covers 15 residues. CDR1 and CDR2 from the germline V gene are SGHRS and YFSETQ. CDR3 residues: CASSLDSFSNQPQHF. The DNA for the CDR3 is TGCGCCAGCAGCTTGGACAGTTTTAGCAATCAGCCCCAGCATTTT.

This chain uses TRBV7-2 with TRBJ1-4; TRBD1 is a possible D gene (6 bases). This CDR3 comprises 14 residues. Trimming cost V 5 bases and J 4 bases, with 11 bases left between them. The V gene's germline CDR1 is SGHTA and CDR2 FQGNSA. The CDR3 loop is CASSQQGVNEKLFF. The CDR3 DNA follows: TGTGCCAGCAGCCAACAGGGAGTTAATGAAAAACTGTTTTTT.

The sample holds one count of this clone. The CDR3 loop is CASSEADRVHQPQHF. The CDR3 DNA follows: TGTGCCAGCAGTGAAGCGGACAGGGTCCATCAGCCCCAGCATTTT. The chain links TRBV6-1 to TRBJ1-5; TRBD1 matches 8 bases. Germline V gene lookup returns CDR1 MNHNS and CDR2 SASEGT. The CDR3 runs 15 residues. V shed 0 bases and J 5 bases; nucleotides not matched to a gene: 3.

This chain connects TRBV19 to TRBJ1-5; TRBD1 agrees at 9 bases. Trimming removed 7 bases from V and 7 bases from J; junction bases left unmatched: 11. The CDR3 covers 15 residues. Germline values: CDR1 LNHDA, CDR2 SQIVND (reference sequence). CDR3 amino acids: CASTPTGGFGQPQHF. CDR3 nucleotide sequence: TGTGCCAGTACCCCGACAGGGGGATTCGGGCAGCCCCAGCATTTT.

The CDR3 DNA sequence: TGCGCCAGCAGCTTGCCCGATATTGCATCGGACAGGGTCTCTGAAGCTTTCTTT. It translates to CASSLPDIASDRVSEAFF. The J gene is TRBJ1-1, the V gene TRBV5-1; 8 bases agree with TRBD1. This CDR3 spans 18 amino acids. V gave up 1 base and J gave up 6 bases; unmatched junction bases: 17. The V gene's germline CDR1 is SGHRS and CDR2 YFSETQ.

This clone has just one count. The chain recombines TRBV5-1 with TRBJ2-1; 8 nucleotides line up with TRBD2. The germline gives CDR1 SGHRS, CDR2 YFSETQ. Trimming at V came to 4 bases and at J to 0 bases, leaving 3 bases not matched to a gene. This CDR3 has 15 amino acids. The CDR3 protein is CASSQAGGSYNEQFF. The CDR3 nucleotides are TGCGCCAGCAGCCAGGCGGGGGGCTCCTACAATGAGCAGTTCTTC.

The chain combines TRBV6-5 with TRBJ1-4; 8 bases match TRBD1. In germline, CDR1 is MNHEY, CDR2 SVGAGI. V shed 2 bases, J shed 7 bases, and the junction held 6 bases outside the gene matches. CDR3 length: 15 residues. The CDR3 reads CASSYMVTGGEKLFF. DNA for the CDR3: TGTGCCAGCAGTTACATGGTCACAGGGGGTGAAAAACTGTTTTTT.

This clone was seen more than once but under ten times. The V call is TRBV30, the J call TRBJ1-2; tentatively, D is TRBD1 (5 bases). The length of the CDR3 is 15 residues. Germline-derived CDR1 and CDR2 are GTSNPN and SVGIG (reference sequence). Deletions cut 0 bases from V and 0 bases from J, with 11 bases between. The CDR3 here is CAWSVSGAANYGYTF. The CDR3 DNA reads as TGTGCCTGGAGTGTAAGCGGGGCCGCTAACTATGGCTACACCTTC.